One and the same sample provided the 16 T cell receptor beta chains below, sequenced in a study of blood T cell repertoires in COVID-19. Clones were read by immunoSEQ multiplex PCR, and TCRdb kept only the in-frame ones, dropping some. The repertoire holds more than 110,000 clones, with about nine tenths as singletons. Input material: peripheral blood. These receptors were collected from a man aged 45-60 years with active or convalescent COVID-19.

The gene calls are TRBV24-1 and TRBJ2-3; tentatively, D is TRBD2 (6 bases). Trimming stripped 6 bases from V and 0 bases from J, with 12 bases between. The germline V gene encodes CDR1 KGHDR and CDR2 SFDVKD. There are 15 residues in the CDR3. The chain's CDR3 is CATSPGGASTDTQYF. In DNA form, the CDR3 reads TGTGCCACCAGTCCCGGCGGGGCTAGCACAGATACGCAGTATTTT.

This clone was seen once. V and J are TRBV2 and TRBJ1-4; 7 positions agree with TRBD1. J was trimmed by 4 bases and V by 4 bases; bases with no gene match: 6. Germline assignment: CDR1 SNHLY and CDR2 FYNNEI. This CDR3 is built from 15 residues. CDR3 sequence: CASSGGTDLNEKLFF. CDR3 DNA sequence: TGTGCCAGCAGTGGGGGGACAGACCTTAATGAAAAACTGTTTTTT.

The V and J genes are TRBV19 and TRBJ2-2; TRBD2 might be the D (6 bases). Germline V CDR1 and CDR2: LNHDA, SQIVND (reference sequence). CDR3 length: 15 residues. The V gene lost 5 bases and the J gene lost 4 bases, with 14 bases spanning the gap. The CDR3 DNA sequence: TGTGCCAGTAGTGCGTCCGGGAGCGTCACCGGGGAGCTGTTTTTT. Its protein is CASSASGSVTGELFF.

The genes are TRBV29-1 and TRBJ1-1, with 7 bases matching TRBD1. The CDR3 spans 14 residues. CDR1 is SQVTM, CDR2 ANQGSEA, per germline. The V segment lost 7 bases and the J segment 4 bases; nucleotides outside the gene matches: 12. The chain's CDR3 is CSAGEQGGVTEAFF. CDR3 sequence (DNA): TGCAGCGCCGGGGAGCAAGGGGGCGTCACTGAAGCTTTCTTT.

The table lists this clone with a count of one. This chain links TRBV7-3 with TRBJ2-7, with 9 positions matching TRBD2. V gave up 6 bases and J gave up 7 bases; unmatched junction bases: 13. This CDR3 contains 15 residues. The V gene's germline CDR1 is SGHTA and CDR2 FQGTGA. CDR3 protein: CASSPRGSGSEEQYF. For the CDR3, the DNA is TGTGCCAGCAGTCCTCGGGGTAGCGGGAGCGAAGAGCAGTACTTC.

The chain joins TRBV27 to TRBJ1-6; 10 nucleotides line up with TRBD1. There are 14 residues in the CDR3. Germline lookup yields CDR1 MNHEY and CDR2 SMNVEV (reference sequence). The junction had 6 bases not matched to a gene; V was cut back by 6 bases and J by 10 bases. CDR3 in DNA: TGTGCCAGCAGCACCGGGACAGGGGCCTCACCCCTCCACTTT. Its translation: CASSTGTGASPLHF.

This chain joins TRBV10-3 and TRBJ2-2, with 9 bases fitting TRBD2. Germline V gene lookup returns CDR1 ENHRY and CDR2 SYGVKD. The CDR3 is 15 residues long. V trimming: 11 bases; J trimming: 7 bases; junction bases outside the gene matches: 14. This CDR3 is CALGRAGGFVGELFF. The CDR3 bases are TGTGCCCTTGGAAGGGCGGGAGGGTTCGTCGGGGAGCTGTTTTTT.

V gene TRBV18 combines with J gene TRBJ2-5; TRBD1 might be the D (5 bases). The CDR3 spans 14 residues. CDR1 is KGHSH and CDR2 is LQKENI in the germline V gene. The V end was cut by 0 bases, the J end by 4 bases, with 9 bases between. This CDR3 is CASSPPGRPETQYF. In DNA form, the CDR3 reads TGTGCCAGCTCACCACCGGGGCGCCCAGAGACCCAGTACTTC.

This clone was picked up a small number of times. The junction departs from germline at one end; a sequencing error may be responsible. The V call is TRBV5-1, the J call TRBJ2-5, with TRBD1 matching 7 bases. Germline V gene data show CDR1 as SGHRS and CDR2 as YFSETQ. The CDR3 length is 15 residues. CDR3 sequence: CASSLETGPQKTQYF. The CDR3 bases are TGCGCCAGCAGCTTGGAGACAGGGCCCCAAAAGACCCAGTACTTC.

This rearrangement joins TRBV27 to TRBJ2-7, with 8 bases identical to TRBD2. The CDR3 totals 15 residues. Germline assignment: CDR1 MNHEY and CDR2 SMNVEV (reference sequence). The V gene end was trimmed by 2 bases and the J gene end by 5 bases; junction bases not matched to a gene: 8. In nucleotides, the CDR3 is TGTGCCAGCAGTTTAACAGCGGGAGTTCTGAACGAGCAGTACTTC. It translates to CASSLTAGVLNEQYF.

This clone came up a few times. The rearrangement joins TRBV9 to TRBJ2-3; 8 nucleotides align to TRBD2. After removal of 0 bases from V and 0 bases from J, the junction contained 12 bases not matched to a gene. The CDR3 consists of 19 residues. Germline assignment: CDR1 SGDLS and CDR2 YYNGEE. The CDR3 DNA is TGTGCCAGCAGCGTAGCTCTTCCTGGGACTAGGAGCAGCACAGATACGCAGTATTTT. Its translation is CASSVALPGTRSSTDTQYF.

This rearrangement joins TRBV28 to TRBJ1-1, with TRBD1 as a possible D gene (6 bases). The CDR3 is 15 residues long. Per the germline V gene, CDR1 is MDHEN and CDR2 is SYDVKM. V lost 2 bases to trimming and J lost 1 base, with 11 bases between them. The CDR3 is CASSLRPGQNTEAFF. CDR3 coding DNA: TGTGCCAGCAGTTTACGGCCGGGACAGAACACTGAAGCTTTCTTT.

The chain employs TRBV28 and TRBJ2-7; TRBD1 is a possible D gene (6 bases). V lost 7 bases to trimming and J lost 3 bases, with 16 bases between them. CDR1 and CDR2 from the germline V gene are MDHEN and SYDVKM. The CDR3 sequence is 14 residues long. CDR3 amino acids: CASIPGPGVYEQYF. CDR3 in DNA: TGTGCCAGCATTCCCGGTCCAGGGGTCTACGAGCAGTACTTC.

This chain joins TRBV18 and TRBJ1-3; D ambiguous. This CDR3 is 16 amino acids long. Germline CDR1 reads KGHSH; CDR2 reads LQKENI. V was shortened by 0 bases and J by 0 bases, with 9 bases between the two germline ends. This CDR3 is CASSPPGSFSGNTIYF. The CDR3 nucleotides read TGTGCCAGCTCACCACCGGGGAGCTTCTCTGGAAACACCATATATTTT.

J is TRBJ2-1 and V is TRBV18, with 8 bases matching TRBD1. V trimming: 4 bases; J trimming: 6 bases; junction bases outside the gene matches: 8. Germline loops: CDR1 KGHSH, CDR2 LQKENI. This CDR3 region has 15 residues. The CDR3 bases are TGTGCCAGCTCACGGCGACAGGGGAGGCCCAATGAGCAGTTCTTC. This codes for CASSRRQGRPNEQFF.

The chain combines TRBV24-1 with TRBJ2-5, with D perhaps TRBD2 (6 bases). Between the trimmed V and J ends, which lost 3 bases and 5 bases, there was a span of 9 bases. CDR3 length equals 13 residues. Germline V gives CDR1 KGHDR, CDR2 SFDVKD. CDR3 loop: CATSDAGRETQYF. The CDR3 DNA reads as TGTGCCACCAGTGATGCGGGGCGGGAGACCCAGTACTTC.